This T cell receptor (beta chain) was sequenced for a study of beta chain features in type 1 diabetes. Study-wide results and caveats: People with Type 1 diabetes carried modestly yet significantly shorter TCRB CDR3s in all four CD4+ subsets. Although PCR might favor shorter templates, it would do so equally in patients and controls. Patients with type 1 diabetes carried fewer insertions and had more deletions at their VDJ junctions. Cells that show high TCR expression could be over-represented by cDNA sequencing.

Trimming pared 4 bases from V and 4 bases from J, leaving 5 bases between. The CDR3 consists of 13 residues. Germline CDR1 is LGHNA and CDR2 is YSLEER. As every portion of the isolated RNA was reverse transcribed, the sequencing read expressed TCRB transcripts. Sequencing was performed with immunoSEQ multiplex PCR; in TCRdb, only in-frame clones are kept and a portion is missing. The table lists around 170,000 clones, about 9.8% of them singletons. This clone was found many times. Its antigen is as yet unknown. J is TRBJ2-6 and V is TRBV4-3, with D uncertain. The source is a woman aged 18-29 years in good health. Sequencing used central memory CD4+ T cells from blood. This CDR3 is CASSPRGANVLTF. In DNA, the CDR3 is TGCGCCAGCAGCCCCCGGGGGGCCAACGTCCTGACTTTC.